Each of the 19 T cell receptor beta chains below was sequenced from the same sample in a study of Graves' ophthalmopathy and Graves' hyperthyroidism. The authors amplified TCR beta CDR3 regions from RNA transcripts. An initial RT-PCR round employing HTBI primers preceded a second-round multiplex PCR. TCRdb redid the calling of the multiplex PCR reads with MiXCR, one entry per CDR3 protein. The sample includes hundreds of thousands of distinct CDR3 sequences, over 20% of them seen just once. The sequencing input was peripheral blood. The receptors stem from a young woman with stable Graves' hyperthyroidism. Some clones in this sample may be carry-over from other donors' samples.

In its sample, this clonotype was seen a few times. CDR3 loop: CASSVGQGPWNTEAFF. CDR3 DNA sequence: TGTGCCAGCAGCGTAGGACAGGGGCCATGGAACACTGAAGCTTTCTTT. This rearrangement joins TRBV12-3 or TRBV12-4 to TRBJ1-1; 9 nucleotides match TRBD1. V was pared by 6 bases and J by 1 base, with 9 bases of the junction left unmatched. This CDR3 contains 16 residues.

This clonotype was seen repeatedly, ten times or more. The chain is built from TRBV5-1 and TRBJ1-1; D possibly corresponds to TRBD1 (5 bases). Trimming pared 3 bases from V and 10 bases from J, leaving 22 bases between. Germline-derived CDR1 and CDR2 are SGHRS and YFSETQ. The CDR3 has 15 residues. The CDR3 region has the DNA TGCGCCAGCAGCTGGGACCCAACAGGACCTGCTGGAGCTTTCTTT. Translation gives CASSWDPTGPAGAFF.

This clonotype was counted a few times. The J gene is TRBJ2-2, the V gene TRBV11-2; a weak D match, TRBD2 (6 bases). From germline, CDR1 is SGHAT and CDR2 FQNNGV. The V gene lost 6 bases and the J gene lost 6 bases, with 14 bases spanning the gap. This CDR3 comprises 14 residues. The CDR3 sequence: CASRGKGEAGELFF. The CDR3 DNA sequence: TGTGCCAGCAGGGGTAAAGGGGAGGCCGGGGAGCTGTTTTTT.

The chain employs TRBV6-2 or TRBV6-3 and TRBJ2-7; 7 positions agree with TRBD2. This CDR3 has 15 amino acids. After removal of 3 bases from V and 4 bases from J, the junction contained 9 bases not matched to a gene. From germline, CDR1 is MNHEY and CDR2 SVGEGT. The CDR3 spells CASSYLAGEAYEQYF. In DNA, the CDR3 is TGTGCCAGCAGTTATTTGGCGGGAGAGGCGTACGAGCAGTACTTC.

This clonotype has only one observation. The chain combines TRBV28 with TRBJ2-5; 9 bases match TRBD2. Trimming removed 6 bases from V and 4 bases from J; junction bases left unmatched: 12. From germline, CDR1 is MDHEN and CDR2 SYDVKM. The CDR3 sequence is 16 residues long. In nucleotides, the CDR3 is TGTGCCAGCAGCTTAGGCGCTAGCGGGAACACAGAGACCCAGTACTTC. Translated: CASSLGASGNTETQYF.

This chain joins TRBV2 and TRBJ1-5, with D possibly matching TRBD1 (5 bases). From germline, CDR1 is SNHLY and CDR2 FYNNEI. The CDR3 is made up of 13 amino acids. Trimming cost V 5 bases and J 3 bases, with 8 bases left between them. In DNA form, the CDR3 reads TGTGCCAGCAGTAGACAGCACAATCAGCCCCAGCATTTT. Translation: CASSRQHNQPQHF.

This clonotype was found many times. The chain is built from TRBV28 and TRBJ1-5; no firm D call. Per germline, CDR1 MDHEN and CDR2 SYDVKM. The CDR3 runs to 14 residues. V dropped 7 bases and J dropped 4 bases, with 14 bases sitting between them. In nucleotides, the CDR3 is TGTGCCAGCAAGAGCGAAAGGCCAAATCAGCCCCAGCATTTT. This translates into CASKSERPNQPQHF.

A few counts support this clonotype. The rearrangement joins TRBV7-2 to TRBJ1-5, with D unclear. Trimming took 3 bases from V and 4 from J, leaving 7 bases between them. Germline lookup yields CDR1 SGHTA and CDR2 FQGNSA. CDR3 length equals 13 residues. The CDR3 here is CASSLQENQPQHF. The CDR3 bases are TGTGCCAGCAGCTTGCAAGAAAATCAGCCCCAGCATTTT.

This sequence joins TRBV12-3 or TRBV12-4 and TRBJ1-2; D not certain. This CDR3 has 14 amino acids. Trimming pared 1 base from V and 8 bases from J, leaving 14 bases between. The CDR3 coding sequence is TGTGCCAGCAGTTTAGTCGCGGGAAGTTGGGGCTACACCTTC. It translates to CASSLVAGSWGYTF.

This chain joins TRBV7-2 and TRBJ2-2; D is uncertain. This CDR3 has 13 amino acids. The germline V and J ends were trimmed by 2 bases and 8 bases, with 9 bases remaining between them. Germline CDR1 and CDR2: SGHTA and FQGNSA. The CDR3 DNA reads as TGTGCCAGCAGCTTACCGATAGTGGGGGAGCTGTTTTTT. Translation: CASSLPIVGELFF.

The rearrangement uses TRBV12-3 or TRBV12-4 and TRBJ2-5, with 8 bases matching TRBD1. This CDR3 has 14 residues. J lost 9 bases, V lost 6 bases, and 12 bases had no gene match. DNA of the CDR3: TGTGCCAGCAGCCGTGGACAGGGTCAGGATCCCCAGTACTTC. Its translation: CASSRGQGQDPQYF.

The V call is TRBV7-9, the J call TRBJ2-5; TRBD2 agrees at 7 bases. The germline V gene has CDR1 SEHNR and CDR2 FQNEAQ (reference sequence). This CDR3 contains 15 residues. The junction had 11 bases not matched to a gene; V was cut back by 5 bases and J by 5 bases. The DNA of the CDR3 is TGTGCCAGCAGCAAAGTTACGAGGGGAGGGGAGACCCAGTACTTC. It encodes CASSKVTRGGETQYF.

This clonotype has a count of ten or more. The chain couples TRBV12-3 or TRBV12-4 to TRBJ2-7; D not resolved. This CDR3 spans 13 amino acids. The germline V and J ends were trimmed by 6 bases and 5 bases, with 14 bases remaining between them. The CDR3 DNA sequence: TGTGCCAGCAGCCCGACTCTAGTAGACGAGCAGTACTTC. It yields the protein CASSPTLVDEQYF.

On this clonotype itself: Likely a read error: the CDR3 ends without its conserved phenylalanine or tryptophan. The rearrangement links TRBV15 to TRBJ2-7, with D perhaps matching TRBD1 (5 bases). The CDR3 length is 14 residues. Per germline, CDR1 LNHNV and CDR2 YYDKDF (reference sequence). Between the trimmed V and J ends, which lost 5 bases and 3 bases, there was a span of 14 bases. Here the CDR3 reads CATSYRTVNYEQYD. The CDR3 coding sequence is TGTGCCACCAGCTACAGGACGGTGAACTACGAGCAGTACGAC.

On this clonotype: An end of the junction differs from the germline gene, which may be a read error. The V and J genes are TRBV7-7 and TRBJ2-7; 10 nucleotides agree with TRBD1. The CDR3 sequence is 14 residues long. Germline assignment: CDR1 SSHAT and CDR2 FNYEAQ (reference sequence). CDR3 in amino acids: CASSSGTGDVKQYF. The CDR3 DNA sequence: TGTGCTAGCAGCTCCGGGACAGGGGATGTGAAGCAGTACTTC.

Many counts were recorded for this clonotype. The chain combines TRBV10-3 with TRBJ1-1, with D possibly matching TRBD1 (5 bases). V was cut by 4 bases and J by 5 bases, with 14 bases left in between. The CDR3 has 14 amino acids. Per the germline V gene, CDR1 is ENHRY and CDR2 is SYGVKD. The CDR3 DNA reads TGTGCCATCAGTGTTCGAGTAGAGGGGACTGAAGCTTTCTTT. It codes for CAISVRVEGTEAFF.

J is TRBJ2-6 and V is TRBV6-5; D not certain. The V gene lost 0 bases and the J gene lost 2 bases, with 11 bases spanning the gap. Germline CDR1 is MNHEY and CDR2 is SVGAGI. The CDR3 is made up of 17 amino acids. CDR3 protein: CASSYSFSWTGANVLTF. The CDR3 nucleotides read TGTGCCAGCAGTTACTCGTTCAGCTGGACTGGGGCCAACGTCCTGACTTTC.

A note on this clonotype: This sequence may be a read error, since a much larger clone differs from it by one base. This chain joins TRBV29-1 and TRBJ2-7; TRBD1 agrees at 7 bases. Germline values: CDR1 SQVTM, CDR2 ANQGSEA. CDR3 length: 12 amino acids. CDR3 amino acids: CSIEYQGDEQYF. The CDR3 DNA reads TGCAGCATTGAATATCAGGGGGACGAGCAGTACTTC.

This clonotype has a single count. A much larger clone lies one base from this, so it may be a read error. The chain combines TRBV9 with TRBJ1-5, with D unresolved. CDR3 size: 14 residues. Germline V gene sequence: CDR1 SGDLS, CDR2 YYNGEE. DNA for the CDR3: TGTGCCAGCAGCGGTACAGCGGATAATCATCCCCAGCATTTT. It encodes CASSGTADNHPQHF.